One T cell receptor (beta chain) is described in this entry. What it recognizes is unknown. This entry comes from a study of shared clonotypes between healthy human individuals. Study results and caveats: It was the few donors that limited the genetic and exposure-history diversity represented. The study found lower generation probabilities in non-shared clonotypes than in those shared by all four donors.

Trimming took 1 base from V and 6 from J; bases not matched to a gene: 8. Germline V gives CDR1 SGHTA, CDR2 FQGNSA. The CDR3 runs to 16 residues. Each PCR replicate from the sorted subsets contained about 200 ng DNA, which is around 30,000 T cell genomes. The table came from immunoSEQ multiplex PCR; TCRdb's copy has only in-frame clones and leaves some out. The repertoire consists of a few million clones, with approximately 92% occurring once and the leading ten covering around 0.14%. The V gene is TRBV7-2, the J gene TRBJ2-3; the match to TRBD1 covers 9 bases. The clonotype comes from a man between 18 and 35 years old in good health. The sample comprised naive CD4+ T cells sorted from blood. As for subset: CD45RA+ positively selected. The CDR3 nucleotides read TGTGCCAGCAGCTTAGGCGACAGGGGGACCCGGGATACGCAGTATTTT. This gives the protein CASSLGDRGTRDTQYF.